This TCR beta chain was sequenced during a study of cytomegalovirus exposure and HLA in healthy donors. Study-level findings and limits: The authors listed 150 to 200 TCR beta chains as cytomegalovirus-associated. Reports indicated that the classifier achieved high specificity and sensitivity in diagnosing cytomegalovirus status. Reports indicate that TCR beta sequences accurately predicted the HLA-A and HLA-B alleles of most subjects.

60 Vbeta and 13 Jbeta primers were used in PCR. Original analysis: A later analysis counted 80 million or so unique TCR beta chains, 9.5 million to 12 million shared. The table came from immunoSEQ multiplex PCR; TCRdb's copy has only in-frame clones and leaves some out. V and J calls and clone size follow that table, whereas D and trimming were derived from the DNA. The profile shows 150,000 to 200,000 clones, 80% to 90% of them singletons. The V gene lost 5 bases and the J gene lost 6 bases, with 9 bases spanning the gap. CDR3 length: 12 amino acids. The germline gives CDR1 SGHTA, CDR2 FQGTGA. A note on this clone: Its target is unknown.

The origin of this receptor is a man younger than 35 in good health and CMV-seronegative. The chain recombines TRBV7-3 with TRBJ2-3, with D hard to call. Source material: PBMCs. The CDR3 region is CASSGLEDTQYF. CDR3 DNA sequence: TGTGCCAGCAGCGGTCTGGAGGATACGCAGTATTTT.